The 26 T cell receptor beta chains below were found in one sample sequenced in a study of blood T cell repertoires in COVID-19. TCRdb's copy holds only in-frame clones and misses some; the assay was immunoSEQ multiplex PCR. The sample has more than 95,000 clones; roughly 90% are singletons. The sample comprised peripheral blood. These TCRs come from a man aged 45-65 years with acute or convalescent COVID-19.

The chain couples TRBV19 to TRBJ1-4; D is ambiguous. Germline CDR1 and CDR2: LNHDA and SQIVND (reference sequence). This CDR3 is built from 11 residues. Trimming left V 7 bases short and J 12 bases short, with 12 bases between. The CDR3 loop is CASKYGGELFF. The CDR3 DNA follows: TGTGCCAGTAAGTACGGAGGAGAACTGTTTTTT. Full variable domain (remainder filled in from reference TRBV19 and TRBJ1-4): DGGITQSPKYLFRKEGQNVTLSCEQNLNHDAMYWYRQDPGQGLRLIYYSQIVNDFQKGDIAEGYSVSREKKESFPLTVTSAQKNPTAFYLCASKYGGELFFGSGTQLSVL.

The CDR3 bases are TGTGCCAGTAGCCGACTAGCGGGAACCCTCCTGAATGAGCAGTTCTTC. Its protein is CASSRLAGTLLNEQFF. V is TRBV19 and J is TRBJ2-1, with TRBD2 matching over 11 bases. CDR1 LNHDA and CDR2 SQIVND come from the germline V gene (reference sequence). Trimming removed 6 bases from V and 7 bases from J; junction bases left unmatched: 11. This CDR3 is built from 16 residues.

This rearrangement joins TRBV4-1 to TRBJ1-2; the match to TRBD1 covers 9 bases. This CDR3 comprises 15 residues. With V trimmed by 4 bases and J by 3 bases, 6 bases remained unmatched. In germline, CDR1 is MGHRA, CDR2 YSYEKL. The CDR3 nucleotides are TGCGCCAGCAGCCGCAATACAGGGGGCGACTATGGCTACACCTTC. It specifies CASSRNTGGDYGYTF.

The CDR3 spells CAIRTSGRTDTQYF. As DNA, the CDR3 is TGTGCCATCCGGACTAGCGGGAGGACAGATACGCAGTATTTT. This chain connects TRBV10-3 to TRBJ2-3; TRBD2 aligns across 14 bases. The junction had 1 base not matched to a gene; V was cut back by 8 bases and J by 3 bases. The CDR3 loop spans 14 amino acids. Germline CDR1 and CDR2: ENHRY and SYGVKD.

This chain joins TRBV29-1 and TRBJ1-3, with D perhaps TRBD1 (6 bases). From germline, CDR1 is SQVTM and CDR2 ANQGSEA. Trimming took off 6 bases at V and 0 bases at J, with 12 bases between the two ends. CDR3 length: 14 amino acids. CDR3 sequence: CSVRTGSSGNTIYF. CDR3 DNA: TGCAGCGTCAGAACAGGGAGCTCTGGAAACACCATATATTTT.

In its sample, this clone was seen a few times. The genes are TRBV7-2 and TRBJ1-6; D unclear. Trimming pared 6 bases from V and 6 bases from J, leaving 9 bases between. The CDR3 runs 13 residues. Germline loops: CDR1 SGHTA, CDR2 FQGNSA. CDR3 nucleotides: TGTGCCAGCAGTCCGACTCGTAATTCACCCCTCCACTTT. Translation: CASSPTRNSPLHF.

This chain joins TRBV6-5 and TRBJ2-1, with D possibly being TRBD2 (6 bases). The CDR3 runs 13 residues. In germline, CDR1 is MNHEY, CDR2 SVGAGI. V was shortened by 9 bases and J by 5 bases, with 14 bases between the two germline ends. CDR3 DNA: TGTGCCAGTGGAGGCGGAGGGAACAATGAGCAGTTCTTC. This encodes CASGGGGNNEQFF.

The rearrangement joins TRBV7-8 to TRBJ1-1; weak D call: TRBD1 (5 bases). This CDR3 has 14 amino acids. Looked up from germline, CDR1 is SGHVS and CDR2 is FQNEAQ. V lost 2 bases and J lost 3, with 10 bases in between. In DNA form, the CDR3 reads TGTGCCAGCAGCTTACAGGGTGGGGACACTGAAGCTTTCTTT. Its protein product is CASSLQGGDTEAFF.

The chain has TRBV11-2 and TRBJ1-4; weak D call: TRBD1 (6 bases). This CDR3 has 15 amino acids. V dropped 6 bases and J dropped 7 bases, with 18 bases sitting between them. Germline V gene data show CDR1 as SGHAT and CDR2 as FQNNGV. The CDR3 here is CASSLTHREFEKLFF. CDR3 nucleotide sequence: TGTGCCAGCAGTTTAACTCACAGGGAGTTTGAAAAACTGTTTTTT.

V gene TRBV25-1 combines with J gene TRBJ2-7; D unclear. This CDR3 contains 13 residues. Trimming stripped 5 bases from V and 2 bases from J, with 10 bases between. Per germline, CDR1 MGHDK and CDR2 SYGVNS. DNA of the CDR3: TGTGCCAGCAGTACCGGGTTCCCCTACGAGCAGTACTTC. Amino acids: CASSTGFPYEQYF.

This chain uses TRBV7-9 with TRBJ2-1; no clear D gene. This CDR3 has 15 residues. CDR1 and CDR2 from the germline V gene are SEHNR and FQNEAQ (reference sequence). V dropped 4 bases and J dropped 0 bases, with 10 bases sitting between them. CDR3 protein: CASSSAGYSYNEQFF. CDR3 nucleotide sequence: TGTGCCAGCAGCTCGGCCGGGTACTCCTACAATGAGCAGTTCTTC. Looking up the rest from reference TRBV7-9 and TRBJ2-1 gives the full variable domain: DTGVSQNPRHKITKRGQNVTFRCDPISEHNRLYWYRQTLGQGPEFLTYFQNEAQLEKSRLLSDRFSAERPKGSFSTLEIQRTEQGDSAMYLCASSSAGYSYNEQFFGPGTRLTVL.

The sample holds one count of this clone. The chain's CDR3 is CASRVKTSGPTQYF. The CDR3 DNA reads as TGTGCCAGCAGGGTCAAGACTAGCGGCCCCACCCAGTACTTC. This rearrangement joins TRBV2 to TRBJ2-5; 9 bases map to TRBD2. The CDR3 runs 14 residues. The junction had 10 bases not matched to a gene; V was cut back by 6 bases and J by 8 bases. CDR1 SNHLY and CDR2 FYNNEI come from the germline V gene.

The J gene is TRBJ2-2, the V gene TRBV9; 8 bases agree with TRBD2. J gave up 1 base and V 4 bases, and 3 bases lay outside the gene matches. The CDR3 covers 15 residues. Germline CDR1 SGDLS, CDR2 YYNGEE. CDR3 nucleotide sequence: TGTGCCAGCAGCCCCCTAGCGGGGAACACCGGGGAGCTGTTTTTT. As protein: CASSPLAGNTGELFF. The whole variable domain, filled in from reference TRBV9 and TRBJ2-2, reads DSGVTQTPKHLITATGQRVTLRCSPRSGDLSVYWYQQSLDQGLQFLIQYYNGEERAKGNILERFSAQQFPDLHSELNLSSLELGDSALYFCASSPLAGNTGELFFGEGSRLTVL.

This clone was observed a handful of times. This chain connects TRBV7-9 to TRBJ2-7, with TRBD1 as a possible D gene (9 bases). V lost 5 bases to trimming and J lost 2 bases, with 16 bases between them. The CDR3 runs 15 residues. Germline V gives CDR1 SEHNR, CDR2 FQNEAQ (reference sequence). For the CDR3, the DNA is TGTGCCAGCAGCCCCGGGGGGGACAGGGCCTACGAGCAGTACTTC. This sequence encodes CASSPGGDRAYEQYF. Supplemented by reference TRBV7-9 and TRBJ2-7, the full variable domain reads DTGVSQNPRHKITKRGQNVTFRCDPISEHNRLYWYRQTLGQGPEFLTYFQNEAQLEKSRLLSDRFSAERPKGSFSTLEIQRTEQGDSAMYLCASSPGGDRAYEQYFGPGTRLTVT.

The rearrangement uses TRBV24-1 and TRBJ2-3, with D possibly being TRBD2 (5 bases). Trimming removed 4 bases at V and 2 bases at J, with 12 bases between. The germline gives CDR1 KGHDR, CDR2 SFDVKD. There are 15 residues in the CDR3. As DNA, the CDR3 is TGTGCCACCAGTGACGGAGGATACTCCACAGATACGCAGTATTTT. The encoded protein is CATSDGGYSTDTQYF.

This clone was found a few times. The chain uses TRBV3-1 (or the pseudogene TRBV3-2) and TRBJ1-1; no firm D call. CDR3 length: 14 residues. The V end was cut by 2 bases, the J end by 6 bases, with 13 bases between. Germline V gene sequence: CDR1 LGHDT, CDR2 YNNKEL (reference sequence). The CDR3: CASSQNIGRAEAFF. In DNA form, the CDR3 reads TGTGCCAGCAGCCAAAACATAGGGAGGGCTGAAGCTTTCTTT.

CDR3 sequence: CAIQGFTGELFF. CDR3 in DNA: TGTGCCATCCAGGGGTTCACCGGGGAGCTGTTTTTT. V is TRBV14 and J is TRBJ2-2, with a possible D match to TRBD1 (6 bases). V lost 10 bases, J lost 4 bases, and 10 bases lay in between. The CDR3 contains 12 residues. Germline CDR1 is SGHDN and CDR2 is FVKESK.

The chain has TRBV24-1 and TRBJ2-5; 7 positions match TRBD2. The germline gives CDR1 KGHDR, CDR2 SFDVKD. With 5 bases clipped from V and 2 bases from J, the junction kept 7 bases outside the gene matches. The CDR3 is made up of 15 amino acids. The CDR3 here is CATSGSGGNQETQYF. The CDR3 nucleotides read TGTGCCACCAGTGGATCGGGAGGTAATCAAGAGACCCAGTACTTC.

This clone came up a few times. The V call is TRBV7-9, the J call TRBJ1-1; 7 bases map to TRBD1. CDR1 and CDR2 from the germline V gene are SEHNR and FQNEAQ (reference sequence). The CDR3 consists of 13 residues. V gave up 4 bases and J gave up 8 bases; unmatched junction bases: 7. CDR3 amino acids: CASSSGQFSEAFF. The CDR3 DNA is TGTGCCAGCAGCTCGGGACAGTTCAGCGAAGCTTTCTTT.

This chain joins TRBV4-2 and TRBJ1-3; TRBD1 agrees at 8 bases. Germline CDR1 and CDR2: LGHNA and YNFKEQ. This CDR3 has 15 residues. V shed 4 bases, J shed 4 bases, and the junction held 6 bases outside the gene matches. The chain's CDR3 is CASSPKTGAGNTIYF. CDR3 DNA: TGTGCCAGCAGCCCAAAGACAGGGGCGGGAAACACCATATATTTT.

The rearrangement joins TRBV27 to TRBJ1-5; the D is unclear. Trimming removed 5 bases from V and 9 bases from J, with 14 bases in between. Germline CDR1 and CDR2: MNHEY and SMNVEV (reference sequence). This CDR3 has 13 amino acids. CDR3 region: CASSPISTGPQHF. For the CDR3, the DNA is TGTGCCAGCAGTCCGATAAGTACTGGGCCCCAGCATTTT.

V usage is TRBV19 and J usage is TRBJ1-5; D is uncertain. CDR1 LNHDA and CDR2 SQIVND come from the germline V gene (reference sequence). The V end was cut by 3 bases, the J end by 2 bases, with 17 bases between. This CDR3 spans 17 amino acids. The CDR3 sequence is CASSMARSRVRNQPQHF. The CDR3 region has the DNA TGTGCCAGTAGTATGGCGCGTAGTCGGGTGCGCAATCAGCCCCAGCATTTT. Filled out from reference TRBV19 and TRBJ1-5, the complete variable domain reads DGGITQSPKYLFRKEGQNVTLSCEQNLNHDAMYWYRQDPGQGLRLIYYSQIVNDFQKGDIAEGYSVSREKKESFPLTVTSAQKNPTAFYLCASSMARSRVRNQPQHFGDGTRLSIL.

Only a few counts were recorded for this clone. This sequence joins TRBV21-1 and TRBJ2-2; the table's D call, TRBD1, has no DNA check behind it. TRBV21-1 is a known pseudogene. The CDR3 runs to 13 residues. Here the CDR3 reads CASSPGSTGELFF. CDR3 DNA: TGTGCCAGCAGCCCTGGCAGCACCGGGGAGCTGTTTTTT.

Here the CDR3 DNA reads TGTGCCAGCAGCCAAGATGGCAGGGGCTACACCTTC. Translating gives CASSQDGRGYTF. The V call is TRBV3-1 (or the pseudogene TRBV3-2), the J call TRBJ1-2, with D unclear. V lost 0 bases, J lost 8 bases, and 7 bases lay in between. This CDR3 is 12 amino acids long. Germline V gene lookup returns CDR1 LGHDT and CDR2 YNNKEL (reference sequence).

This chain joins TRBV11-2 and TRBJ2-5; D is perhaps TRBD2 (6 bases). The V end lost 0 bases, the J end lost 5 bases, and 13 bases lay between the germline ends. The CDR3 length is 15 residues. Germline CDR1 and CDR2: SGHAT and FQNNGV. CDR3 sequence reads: CASSLEGTGVETQYF. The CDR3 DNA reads TGTGCCAGCAGCTTAGAGGGGACGGGGGTGGAGACCCAGTACTTC. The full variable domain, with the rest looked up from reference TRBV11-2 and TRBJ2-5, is EAGVAQSPRYKIIEKRQSVAFWCNPISGHATLYWYQQILGQGPKLLIQFQNNGVVDDSQLPKDRFSAERLKGVDSTLKIQPAKLEDSAVYLCASSLEGTGVETQYFGPGTRLLVL.

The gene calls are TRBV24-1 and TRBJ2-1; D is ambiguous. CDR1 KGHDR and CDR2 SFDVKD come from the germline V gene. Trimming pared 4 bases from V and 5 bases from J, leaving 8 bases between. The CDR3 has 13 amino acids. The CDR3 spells CATSDPTNNEQFF. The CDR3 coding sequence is TGTGCCACCAGTGACCCGACAAACAATGAGCAGTTCTTC.